Listed below are T cell receptor beta chains from one sample, sequenced in a study of T cells after yellow fever vaccination. TCRdb re-called the 5' RACE reads through MiXCR, storing one row per CDR3 protein. This sample yields roughly 300,000 distinct CDR3 sequences, of which roughly 8.4% are seen a single time; 15% to 20% belongs to the top ten. The material was PBMCs, obtained roughly 45 days after the first yellow fever vaccination. The receptors were sampled from a man aged 18-30 years who received the YFV17D yellow fever vaccine. Each CDR3 is given with its conserved first and last residue. Fields, in order: D gene, clone size, V gene, J gene, CDR3 protein, CDR3 DNA. D genes are given only for firm matches. Not every row has a clone size; where given, it reads once, few, many or a size class.

TRBD1	.	TRBV2	TRBJ2-5	CASIRDRGDETQYF	TGTGCCAGCATAAGGGACAGGGGGGACGAGACCCAGTACTTC
.	.	TRBV12-3/TRBV12-4	TRBJ1-5	CASSYSDRYSNQPQHF	TGTGCCAGCAGTTATTCGGACAGATATAGCAATCAGCCCCAGCATTTT
.	many	TRBV12-3/TRBV12-4	TRBJ2-5	CASRVSGPRQETQYF	TGTGCCAGCAGGGTTTCGGGGCCAAGGCAAGAGACCCAGTACTTC
TRBD1	many	TRBV28	TRBJ2-3	CASSLRQGADTQYF	TGTGCCAGCAGTTTAAGACAGGGGGCAGATACGCAGTATTTT
.	.	TRBV5-6	TRBJ1-2	CASSLVRGRSYGYTF	TGTGCCAGCAGCTTGGTTCGGGGCCGGAGCTATGGCTACACCTTC
.	.	TRBV6-1	TRBJ2-2	CASSTSPRGTGELFF	TGTGCCAGCAGTACGTCCCCGAGGGGAACCGGGGAGCTGTTTTTT
TRBD1	few	TRBV7-3	TRBJ2-2	CASTLGQGWTGELFF	TGTGCCAGCACCCTTGGACAGGGCTGGACCGGGGAGCTGTTTTTT
.	few	TRBV4-1	TRBJ2-2	CASSQGVGGGGELFF	TGCGCCAGCAGCCAAGGGGTAGGGGGAGGCGGGGAGCTGTTTTTT
TRBD1	.	TRBV12-3/TRBV12-4	TRBJ2-1	CASSLGTGDHNEQFF	TGTGCCAGCAGTTTAGGGACAGGGGACCACAATGAGCAGTTCTTC
.	.	TRBV12-3/TRBV12-4	TRBJ1-4	CASSNFNEKLFF	TGTGCCAGCAGTAACTTCAATGAAAAACTGTTTTTT
TRBD2	.	TRBV6-2/TRBV6-3	TRBJ2-7	CASSLAGPTYEQYF	TGTGCCAGCAGCTTAGCGGGGCCTACCTACGAGCAGTACTTC
.	.	TRBV7-8	TRBJ1-2	CASSLAQGVNYGYTF	TGTGCCAGCAGCTTAGCACAAGGGGTTAACTATGGCTACACCTTC
TRBD1	.	TRBV27	TRBJ1-2	CASSHRLVGQESYTF	TGTGCCAGCAGTCACCGATTAGTGGGACAGGAGAGCTACACCTTC
.	few	TRBV24-1	TRBJ2-3	CATSDSALGTDTQYF	TGTGCCACCAGTGACTCGGCCTTGGGCACAGATACGCAGTATTTT
.	.	TRBV5-1	TRBJ2-1	CASSGPGPPSSVDEQFF	TGCGCCAGCAGCGGCCCGGGACCCCCTAGTTCGGTGGATGAGCAGTTCTTC
.	few	TRBV4-3	TRBJ1-2	CASSQEVTGLFLYGYTF	TGCGCCAGCAGCCAAGAAGTCACAGGACTCTTTCTCTATGGCTACACCTTC
TRBD2	.	TRBV13	TRBJ2-1	CASSLGLAGAHNEQFF	TGTGCCAGCAGCTTAGGGCTAGCGGGGGCCCACAATGAGCAGTTCTTC
.	few	TRBV4-1	TRBJ2-1	CASSQKDRIRLGKKPYNEQFF	TGCGCCAGCAGCCAAAAAGACCGGATCAGGTTGGGTAAGAAGCCCTACAATGAGCAGTTCTTC
TRBD1	few	TRBV5-4	TRBJ2-1	CASSHGDRALDEQFF	TGTGCCAGCAGTCATGGGGACAGGGCCCTTGATGAGCAGTTCTTC
TRBD1	few	TRBV28	TRBJ1-1	CASSLVGRGTEAFF	TGTGCCAGCAGTTTAGTAGGCAGGGGGACTGAAGCTTTCTTT
.	few	TRBV5-5	TRBJ1-6	CASSDRGPLGNSPLHF	TGTGCCAGCAGCGACCGTGGGCCGTTAGGTAATTCACCCCTCCACTTT
TRBD1	many	TRBV30	TRBJ1-5	CAWSRGGRQPQHF	TGTGCCTGGAGCAGGGGGGGTCGTCAGCCCCAGCATTTT
.	.	TRBV6-2/TRBV6-3	TRBJ2-5	CASSYPGPRQSF	TGTGCCAGCAGTTACCCTGGACCCAGGCAATCCTTC
.	.	TRBV21-1	TRBJ2-7	CASSKEFGGSYEQYF	TGTGCCAGCAGCAAAGAATTTGGGGGTTCGTACGAGCAGTACTTC
TRBD2	.	TRBV7-2	TRBJ2-3	CASSSAGPSTDTQYF	TGTGCCAGCAGCTCAGCGGGACCCAGCACAGATACGCAGTATTTT
.	.	TRBV5-1	TRBJ1-1	CASSLWSTGRTVAVLNTEAFF	TGCGCCAGCAGCTTGTGGTCGACCGGGAGAACAGTGGCAGTCCTGAACACTGAAGCTTTCTTT
.	.	TRBV7-2	TRBJ2-7	CASSSSLTGSSYEQYF	TGTGCCAGCAGCTCCTCTCTAACGGGGAGCTCCTACGAGCAGTACTTC
.	many	TRBV15	TRBJ2-1	CATSRNRNDNEQFF	TGTGCCACCAGCAGAAACAGGAACGACAATGAGCAGTTCTTC
.	many	TRBV6-2/TRBV6-3	TRBJ1-1	CASTADIYGFGDTEAFF	TGTGCCAGCACCGCCGACATTTATGGGTTTGGTGACACTGAAGCTTTCTTT
.	many	TRBV12-3/TRBV12-4	TRBJ1-1	CASGPGAGLNTEAFF	TGTGCCAGCGGCCCGGGGGCGGGCCTGAACACTGAAGCTTTCTTT
.	.	TRBV4-3	TRBJ1-3	CASSQDLVGQFSGNTIYF	TGCGCCAGCAGCCAAGATTTGGTAGGACAGTTCTCTGGAAACACCATATATTTT
.	few	TRBV4-1	TRBJ2-1	CASSHDGLGEQFF	TGCGCCAGCAGCCACGACGGGCTCGGCGAGCAGTTCTTC
.	.	TRBV9	TRBJ2-7	CASSEGEAYEQYF	TGTGCCAGCAGCGAAGGGGAGGCCTACGAGCAGTACTTC
.	many	TRBV7-2	TRBJ2-7	CASSTGHVGRSYEQYF	TGTGCCAGCAGCACAGGTCATGTGGGGAGGTCCTACGAGCAGTACTTC
.	.	TRBV4-1	TRBJ1-5	CASSQFPPGDSNQPQHF	TGCGCCAGCAGCCAATTCCCCCCAGGGGATAGCAATCAGCCCCAGCATTTT
.	few	TRBV4-2	TRBJ2-1	CASSQDLEVQGKLF	TGTGCCAGCAGCCAAGATTTGGAGGTTCAGGGTAAGCTCTTC
TRBD1	few	TRBV29-1	TRBJ1-1	CSAQTGLNTEAFF	TGCAGCGCACAGACAGGGCTGAACACTGAAGCTTTCTTT
.	.	TRBV4-1	TRBJ2-7	CASSQSGTEQYF	TGCGCCAGCAGCCAATCAGGCACCGAGCAGTACTTC
.	.	TRBV6-2/TRBV6-3	TRBJ2-3	CASSNLLAPTDTQYF	TGTGCCAGCAGTAACCTCCTCGCTCCAACAGATACGCAGTATTTT
TRBD2	few	TRBV3-1	TRBJ2-1	CASSQLGLAGEQFF	TGTGCCAGCAGCCAACTCGGACTAGCCGGCGAGCAGTTCTTC
.	.	TRBV4-1	TRBJ1-4	CASSPASGGEKLFF	TGCGCCAGCAGCCCCGCCAGCGGGGGTGAAAAACTGTTTTTT
.	many	TRBV6-5	TRBJ1-6	CASHRGWPSYNSPLHF	TGTGCCAGCCATCGGGGGTGGCCCTCCTATAATTCACCCCTCCACTTT
.	few	TRBV7-2	TRBJ1-5	CASSSQGSQPQHF	TGTGCCAGCAGCTCTCAGGGGAGTCAGCCCCAGCATTTT
.	many	TRBV7-2	TRBJ2-5	CASSLGLFQETQYF	TGTGCCAGCAGCTTAGGACTGTTTCAAGAGACCCAGTACTTC
.	.	TRBV11-1	TRBJ1-2	CASSGQGGRQAVTVPYGYTF	TGTGCCAGCAGCGGCCAAGGGGGGAGACAGGCGGTTACTGTACCTTATGGCTACACCTTC
.	many	TRBV7-2	TRBJ1-3	CASSLAGAGNTIYF	TGTGCCAGCAGTTTAGCAGGGGCTGGAAACACCATATATTTT
.	once	TRBV6-6	TRBJ1-5	CASSPNRNQTQHF	TGTGCCAGCAGCCCCAACAGGAATCAGACCCAGCATTTT
.	many	TRBV7-2	TRBJ1-2	CASSLIKPYGYTF	TGTGCCAGCAGCCTGATTAAACCCTATGGCTACACCTTC
.	.	TRBV20-1	TRBJ2-7	CSSWGQAPGGSYEQYF	TGCAGCTCTTGGGGCCAAGCTCCGGGCGGGTCCTACGAGCAGTACTTC
.	few	TRBV5-6	TRBJ2-3	CASSLVPTSTDTQYF	TGTGCCAGCAGCTTGGTGCCCACTAGCACAGATACGCAGTATTTT
.	few	TRBV9	TRBJ1-2	CASSVEPNSHGYTF	TGTGCCAGCAGCGTAGAGCCAAACAGCCACGGCTACACCTTC
TRBD1	medium-sized	TRBV4-2	TRBJ2-1	CASSQDVGTGGHEQFF	TGTGCCAGCAGCCAAGATGTAGGGACAGGGGGGCATGAGCAGTTCTTC
.	few	TRBV25-1	TRBJ2-5	CASSDVVGGGSQETQYF	TGTGCCAGCAGTGACGTTGTAGGAGGGGGAAGCCAAGAGACCCAGTACTTC